This TCR beta chain was documented in a study of T-cell reconstitution after alpha-beta-depleted transplantation in children. Points from the study as a whole: There were some patients whose high TCRbeta diversity at day 60 came from surviving recipient T cells and thymic progenitors. Hyperexpanded clones declined; after one year, newly produced T cells mostly supplied diversity. Roughly two months post-transplant, alpha-beta T cells reportedly originated from several hundred graft clones that had expanded.

This clonotype was counted only a few times. The antigen is not known. Unique molecular identifiers were incorporated into the prepared TCRbeta library. TCRdb used MiXCR to reprocess the PCR reads, holding one entry per CDR3 protein. The repertoire consists of roughly 120,000 distinct CDR3 sequences, with about 9.4% occurring once and the leading ten covering under 40%. CDR1 is SGHAT, CDR2 FQDESV, per germline (reference sequence). CDR3 length: 18 residues. With V trimmed by 5 bases and J by 7 bases, 19 bases remained unmatched. This clonotype was obtained from a boy between 2 and 10 years old with acute lymphoblastic leukemia, due to receive a stem cell transplant. The gene calls are TRBV11-1 and TRBJ2-3; 9 bases are shared with TRBD2. Sequencing was performed on PBMCs, taken before TCRalphabeta/CD19-depleted stem cell transplant. CDR3 bases: TGTGCCAGCAGCCCCCGTTTAGCGGGGGCTCTCGAGCTGAATACGCAGTATTTT. It encodes CASSPRLAGALELNTQYF.